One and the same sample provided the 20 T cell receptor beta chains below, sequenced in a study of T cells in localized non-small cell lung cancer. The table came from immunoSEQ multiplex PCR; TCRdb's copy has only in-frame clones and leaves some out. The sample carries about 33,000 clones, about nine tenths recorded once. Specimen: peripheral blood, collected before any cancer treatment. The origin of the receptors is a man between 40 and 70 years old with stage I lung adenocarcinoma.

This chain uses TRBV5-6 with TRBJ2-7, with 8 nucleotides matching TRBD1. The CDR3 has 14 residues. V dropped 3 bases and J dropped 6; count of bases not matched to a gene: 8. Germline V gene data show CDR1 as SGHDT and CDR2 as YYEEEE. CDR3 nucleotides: TGTGCCAGCAGCTCCGGGACAGGTCCGGCCGAGCAGTACTTC. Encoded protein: CASSSGTGPAEQYF. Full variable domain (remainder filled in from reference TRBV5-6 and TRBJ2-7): DAGVTQSPTHLIKTRGQQVTLRCSPKSGHDTVSWYQQALGQGPQFIFQYYEEEERQRGNFPDRFSGHQFPNYSSELNVNALLLGDSALYLCASSSGTGPAEQYFGPGTRLTVT.

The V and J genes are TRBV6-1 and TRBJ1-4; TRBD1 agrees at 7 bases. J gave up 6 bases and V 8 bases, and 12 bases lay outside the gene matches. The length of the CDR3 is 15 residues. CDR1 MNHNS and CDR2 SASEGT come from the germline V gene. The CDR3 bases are TGTGCCAGCGCACCCAGCGGGACAGCTTATGAAAAACTGTTTTTT. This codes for CASAPSGTAYEKLFF.

CDR3 DNA sequence: TGTGCCAGCAGTATTACAGAGTGGAATGGCTACACCTTC. Amino acid sequence: CASSITEWNGYTF. The V gene is TRBV9, the J gene TRBJ1-2; D ambiguous. The ends were cut back, 5 bases at V and 6 bases at J, with 14 bases in the middle. Per germline, CDR1 SGDLS and CDR2 YYNGEE. The CDR3 sequence is 13 residues long.

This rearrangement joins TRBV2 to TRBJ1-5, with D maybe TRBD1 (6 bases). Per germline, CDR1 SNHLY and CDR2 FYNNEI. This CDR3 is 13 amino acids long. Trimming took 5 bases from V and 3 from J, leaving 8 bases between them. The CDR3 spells CASSWDTNQPQHF. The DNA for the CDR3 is TGTGCCAGCAGTTGGGACACCAATCAGCCCCAGCATTTT. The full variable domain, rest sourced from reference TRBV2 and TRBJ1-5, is EPEVTQTPSHQVTQMGQEVILRCVPISNHLYFYWYRQILGQKVEFLVSFYNNEISEKSEIFDDQFSVERPDGSNFTLKIRSTKLEDSAMYFCASSWDTNQPQHFGDGTRLSIL.

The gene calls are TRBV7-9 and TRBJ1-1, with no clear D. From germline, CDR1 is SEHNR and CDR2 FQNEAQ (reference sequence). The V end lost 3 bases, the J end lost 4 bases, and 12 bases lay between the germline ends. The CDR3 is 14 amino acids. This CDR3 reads CASSLYPKRTEAFF. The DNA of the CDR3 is TGTGCCAGCAGCTTGTACCCGAAGCGCACTGAAGCTTTCTTT.

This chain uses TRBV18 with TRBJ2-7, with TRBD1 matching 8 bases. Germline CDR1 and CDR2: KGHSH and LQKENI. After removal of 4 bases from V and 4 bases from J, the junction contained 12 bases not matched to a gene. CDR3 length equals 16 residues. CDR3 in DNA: TGTGCCAGCTCACGCCTGGGTGGGACAGGACTTTACGAGCAGTACTTC. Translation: CASSRLGGTGLYEQYF. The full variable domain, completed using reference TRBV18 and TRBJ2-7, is NAGVMQNPRHLVRRRGQEARLRCSPMKGHSHVYWYRQLPEEGLKFMVYLQKENIIDESGMPKERFSAEFPKEGPSILRIQQVVRGDSAAYFCASSRLGGTGLYEQYFGPGTRLTVT.

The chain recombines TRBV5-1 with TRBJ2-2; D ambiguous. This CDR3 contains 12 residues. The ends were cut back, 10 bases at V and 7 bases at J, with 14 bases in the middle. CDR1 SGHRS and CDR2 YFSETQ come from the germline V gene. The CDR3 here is CASTTQVGELFF. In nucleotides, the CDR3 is TGCGCCTCGACGACGCAGGTCGGGGAGCTGTTTTTT.

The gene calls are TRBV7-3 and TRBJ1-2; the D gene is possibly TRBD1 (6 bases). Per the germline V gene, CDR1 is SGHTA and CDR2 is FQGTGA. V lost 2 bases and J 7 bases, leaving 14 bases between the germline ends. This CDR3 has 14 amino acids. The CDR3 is CASSLGTGLSGYTF. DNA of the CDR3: TGTGCCAGCAGCTTAGGAACAGGGCTCTCTGGCTACACCTTC.

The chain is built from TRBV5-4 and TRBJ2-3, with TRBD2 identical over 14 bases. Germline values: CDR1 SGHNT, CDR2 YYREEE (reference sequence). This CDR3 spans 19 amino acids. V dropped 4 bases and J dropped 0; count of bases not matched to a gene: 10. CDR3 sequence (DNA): TGTGCCAGCAGCCCGGAGGGACTAGCGGGGGCCACTAGCACAGATACGCAGTATTTT. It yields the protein CASSPEGLAGATSTDTQYF. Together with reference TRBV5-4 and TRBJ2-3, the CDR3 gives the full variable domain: ETGVTQSPTHLIKTRGQQVTLRCSSQSGHNTVSWYQQALGQGPQFIFQYYREEENGRGNFPPRFSGLQFPNYSSELNVNALELDDSALYLCASSPEGLAGATSTDTQYFGPGTRLTVL.

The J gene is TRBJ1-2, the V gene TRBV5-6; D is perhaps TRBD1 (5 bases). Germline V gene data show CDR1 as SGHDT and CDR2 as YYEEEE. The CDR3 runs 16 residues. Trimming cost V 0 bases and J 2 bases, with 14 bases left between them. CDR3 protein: CASSLALWTWNYGYTF. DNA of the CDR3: TGTGCCAGCAGCTTGGCCTTGTGGACATGGAACTATGGCTACACCTTC.

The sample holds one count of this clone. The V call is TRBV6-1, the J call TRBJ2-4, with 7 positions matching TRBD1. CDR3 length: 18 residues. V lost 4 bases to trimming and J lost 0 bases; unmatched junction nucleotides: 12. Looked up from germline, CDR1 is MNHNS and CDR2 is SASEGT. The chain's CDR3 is CASSASPGTALAKNIQYF. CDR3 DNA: TGTGCCAGCAGTGCGTCCCCGGGGACAGCACTAGCCAAAAACATTCAGTACTTC.

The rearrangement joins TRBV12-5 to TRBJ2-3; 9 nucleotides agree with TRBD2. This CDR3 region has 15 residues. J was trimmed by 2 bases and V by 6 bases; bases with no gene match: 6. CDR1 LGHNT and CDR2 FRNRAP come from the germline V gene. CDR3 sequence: CASGLERGVTDTQYF. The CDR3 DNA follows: TGTGCTAGTGGCCTTGAGCGGGGGGTCACAGATACGCAGTATTTT.

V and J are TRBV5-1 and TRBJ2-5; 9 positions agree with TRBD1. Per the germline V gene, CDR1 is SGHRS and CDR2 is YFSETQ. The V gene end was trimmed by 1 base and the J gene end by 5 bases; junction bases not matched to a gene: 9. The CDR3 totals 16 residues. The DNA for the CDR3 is TGCGCCAGCAGCTTGACCGTTACAGGGGGCGGGGAGACCCAGTACTTC. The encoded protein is CASSLTVTGGGETQYF.

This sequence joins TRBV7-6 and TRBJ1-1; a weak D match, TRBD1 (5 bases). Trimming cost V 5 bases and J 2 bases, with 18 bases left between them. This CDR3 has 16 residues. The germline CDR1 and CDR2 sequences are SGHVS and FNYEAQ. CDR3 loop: CASSPWGRSLNTEAFF. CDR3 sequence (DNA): TGTGCCAGCAGCCCCTGGGGACGATCGCTTAACACTGAAGCTTTCTTT.

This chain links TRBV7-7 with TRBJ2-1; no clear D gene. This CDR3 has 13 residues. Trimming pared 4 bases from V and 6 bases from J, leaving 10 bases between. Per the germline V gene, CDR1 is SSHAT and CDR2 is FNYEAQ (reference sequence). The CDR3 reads CASSSSPGNEQFF. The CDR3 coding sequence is TGTGCCAGCAGCTCCTCGCCGGGCAATGAGCAGTTCTTC.

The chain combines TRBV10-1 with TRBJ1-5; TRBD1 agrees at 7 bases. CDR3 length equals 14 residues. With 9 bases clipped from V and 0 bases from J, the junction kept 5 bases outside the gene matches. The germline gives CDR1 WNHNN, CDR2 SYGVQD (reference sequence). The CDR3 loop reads CASQGGYSNQPQHF. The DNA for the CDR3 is TGCGCCAGTCAGGGGGGGTATAGCAATCAGCCCCAGCATTTT.

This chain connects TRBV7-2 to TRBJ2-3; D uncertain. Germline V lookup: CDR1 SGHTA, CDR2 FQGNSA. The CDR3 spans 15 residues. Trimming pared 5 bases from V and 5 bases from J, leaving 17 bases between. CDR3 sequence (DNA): TGTGCCAGCAGCCGACAATTCGGACCCCAAGATACGCAGTATTTT. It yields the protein CASSRQFGPQDTQYF.

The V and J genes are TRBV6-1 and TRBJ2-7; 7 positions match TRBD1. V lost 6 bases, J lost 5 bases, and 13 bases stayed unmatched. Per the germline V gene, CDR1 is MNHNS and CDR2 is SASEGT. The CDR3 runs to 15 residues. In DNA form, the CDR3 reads TGTGCCAGCAGCTTTCAGGACAGGTTGACGAACGAGCAGTACTTC. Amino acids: CASSFQDRLTNEQYF.

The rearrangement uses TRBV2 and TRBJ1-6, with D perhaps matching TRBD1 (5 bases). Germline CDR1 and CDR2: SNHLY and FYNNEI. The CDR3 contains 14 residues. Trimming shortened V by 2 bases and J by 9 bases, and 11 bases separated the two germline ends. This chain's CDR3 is CASSEQGLGSPLHF. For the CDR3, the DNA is TGTGCCAGCAGTGAACAGGGCTTGGGTTCACCCCTCCACTTT. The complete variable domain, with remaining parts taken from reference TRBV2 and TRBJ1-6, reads EPEVTQTPSHQVTQMGQEVILRCVPISNHLYFYWYRQILGQKVEFLVSFYNNEISEKSEIFDDQFSVERPDGSNFTLKIRSTKLEDSAMYFCASSEQGLGSPLHFGNGTRLTVT.

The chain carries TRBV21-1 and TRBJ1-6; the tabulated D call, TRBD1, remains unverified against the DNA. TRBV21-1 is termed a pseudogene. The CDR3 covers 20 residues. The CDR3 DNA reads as TGTGCCAGCAGCAAGGGGAAGGGGACAAGAGTAAGCTCCTATAATTCACCCCTCCACTTT. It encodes CASSKGKGTRVSSYNSPLHF.